Presented here are 28 T cell receptor beta chains from one specimen sequenced in a study of blood T cell repertoires in COVID-19 (TCRdb year 2020). Receptor amplification or capture employed the immunoSEQ multiplex PCR assay. As stored in TCRdb, this immuneACCESS dataset retains in-frame rearrangements with V and J assigned. A fraction of the clones does not appear; measured against another copy, unresolved V genes explain less than half of the discrepancy, and the remainder lacks a known reason. The sample data list 200,000 or so clones, and 70% to 90% of these were observed just once. The ten largest clones represent more than 2.5% of the sample. The sequenced sample consisted of peripheral blood. These receptors came from a man between 60 and 70 years old with acute or convalescent COVID-19.

V is TRBV7-9 and J is TRBJ1-1; 10 bases align to TRBD1. The CDR3 is 17 residues long. With 3 bases clipped from V and 0 bases from J, the junction kept 7 bases outside the gene matches. Germline V gene data show CDR1 as SEHNR and CDR2 as FQNEAQ (reference sequence). CDR3 protein: CASSFRTGGTMNTEAFF. DNA for the CDR3: TGTGCCAGCAGCTTTAGGACAGGGGGTACGATGAACACTGAAGCTTTCTTT. Based on the CDR3 plus reference TRBV7-9 and TRBJ1-1, the full variable domain is DTGVSQNPRHKITKRGQNVTFRCDPISEHNRLYWYRQTLGQGPEFLTYFQNEAQLEKSRLLSDRFSAERPKGSFSTLEIQRTEQGDSAMYLCASSFRTGGTMNTEAFFGQGTRLTVV.

V usage is TRBV18 and J usage is TRBJ2-5, with TRBD1 matching 10 bases. CDR3 length equals 16 residues. CDR1 KGHSH and CDR2 LQKENI come from the germline V gene. The junction had 4 bases not matched to a gene; V was cut back by 2 bases and J by 1 base. Written as DNA, the CDR3 is TGTGCCAGCTCACCATGGACAGGGGGAACCCAAGAGACCCAGTACTTC. Protein: CASSPWTGGTQETQYF.

This clone was seen once. The chain links TRBV14 to TRBJ2-1; 9 positions match TRBD2. CDR3 length: 18 residues. J gave up 0 bases and V 4 bases, and 10 bases lay outside the gene matches. Germline V gives CDR1 SGHDN, CDR2 FVKESK. For the CDR3, the DNA is TGTGCCAGCAGCCCTGGTCTAGCGGGACGTATCTCCTACAATGAGCAGTTCTTC. It translates to CASSPGLAGRISYNEQFF.

V gene TRBV5-1 combines with J gene TRBJ2-2; tentative D call: TRBD1 (6 bases). The CDR3 spans 16 residues. Germline V gives CDR1 SGHRS, CDR2 YFSETQ. V lost 4 bases to trimming and J lost 0 bases, with 13 bases between them. The CDR3 reads CASSKTGTPNTGELFF. The CDR3 nucleotides are TGCGCCAGCAGCAAAACCGGGACACCGAACACCGGGGAGCTGTTTTTT.

V is TRBV6-6 and J is TRBJ1-6; 7 bases agree with TRBD1. Germline V gives CDR1 MNHNY, CDR2 SVGAGI (reference sequence). The junction had 13 bases not matched to a gene; V was cut back by 5 bases and J by 6 bases. The CDR3 contains 17 residues. CDR3 nucleotide sequence: TGTGCCAGCAGTCGTTCAGAACCGGGACAGAGTAATTCACCCCTCCACTTT. It is translated as CASSRSEPGQSNSPLHF.

The chain carries TRBV5-6 and TRBJ2-3, with 12 bases lining up with TRBD2. Germline trimming cut 2 bases from V and 15 bases from J; bases unmatched to any gene: 13. This CDR3 contains 15 residues. The germline V gene has CDR1 SGHDT and CDR2 YYEEEE. The CDR3 spells CASSLVLAGGRRHYF. The DNA of the CDR3 is TGTGCCAGCAGCTTAGTCCTAGCGGGAGGGAGGCGGCATTATTTT. The whole variable domain, remainder taken from reference TRBV5-6 and TRBJ2-3, is DAGVTQSPTHLIKTRGQQVTLRCSPKSGHDTVSWYQQALGQGPQFIFQYYEEEERQRGNFPDRFSGHQFPNYSSELNVNALLLGDSALYLCASSLVLAGGRRHYFGPGTRLTVL.

The chain employs TRBV28 and TRBJ1-1, with TRBD1 as a possible D gene (5 bases). V was trimmed by 6 bases and J by 1 base, leaving 9 bases between them. The CDR3 is made up of 13 amino acids. CDR1 and CDR2 (germline): MDHEN, SYDVKM. The CDR3 bases are TGTGCCAGCAGCATCCAGGGGAACACTGAAGCTTTCTTT. It yields the protein CASSIQGNTEAFF.

This clone was detected once. This rearrangement joins TRBV7-2 to TRBJ1-4; no reliable D call. V dropped 5 bases and J dropped 1 base, with 11 bases sitting between them. From germline, CDR1 is SGHTA and CDR2 FQGNSA. The length of the CDR3 is 15 residues. CDR3 nucleotide sequence: TGTGCCAGCAGCCCGAAGACGGGAACTAATGAAAAACTGTTTTTT. Its translation: CASSPKTGTNEKLFF.

J is TRBJ2-3 and V is TRBV7-9; a possible D gene is TRBD2 (5 bases). The CDR3 totals 14 residues. V gave up 5 bases and J gave up 2 bases, with 11 bases separating them. Germline V lookup: CDR1 SEHNR, CDR2 FQNEAQ (reference sequence). CDR3 DNA: TGTGCCAGCAGCCCGGGAACTGCCACAGATACGCAGTATTTT. Amino acid sequence: CASSPGTATDTQYF.

This clone has only one observation. The V and J genes are TRBV6-2 or TRBV6-3 and TRBJ2-5; a weak D match, TRBD1 (6 bases). Trimming took off 2 bases at V and 3 bases at J, with 13 bases between the two ends. The CDR3 is 15 amino acids. Germline V CDR1 and CDR2: MNHEY, SVGEGT. CDR3 nucleotide sequence: TGTGCCAGCAGTTACATTACAGGGCTCAAAGAGACCCAGTACTTC. It codes for CASSYITGLKETQYF.

The chain employs TRBV3-1 (or the pseudogene TRBV3-2) and TRBJ2-2; 11 positions agree with TRBD2. The CDR3 runs 15 residues. The trim removed 6 bases at V and 7 bases at J, leaving 7 bases unmatched. Germline V lookup: CDR1 LGHDT, CDR2 YNNKEL (reference sequence). CDR3 bases: TGTGCCAGCAGTCCGACTAGCGGGAAACGCGGGGAGCTGTTTTTT. Its translation: CASSPTSGKRGELFF.

This clone was counted only a few times. The chain carries TRBV7-8 and TRBJ1-6; perhaps TRBD1 as D (6 bases). Germline values: CDR1 SGHVS, CDR2 FQNEAQ. This CDR3 is 14 amino acids long. The V end lost 6 bases, the J end lost 5 bases, and 11 bases lay between the germline ends. CDR3 DNA: TGTGCCAGCAGAAGGACAGACAATAATTCACCCCTCCACTTT. It encodes CASRRTDNNSPLHF.

The gene calls are TRBV7-6 and TRBJ2-2; weak D call: TRBD1 (5 bases). Between the trimmed V and J ends, which lost 0 bases and 4 bases, there was a span of 21 bases. Germline CDR1 SGHVS, CDR2 FNYEAQ. This CDR3 contains 19 residues. The CDR3 reads CASSLARQVGASGTGELFF. The CDR3 DNA is TGTGCCAGCAGCTTAGCGCGGCAGGTTGGGGCCTCGGGCACCGGGGAGCTGTTTTTT.

The DNA of the CDR3 is TGTGCCAGCAGCCTCCAGGGACAAGAGACCCAGTACTTC. This translates into CASSLQGQETQYF. This chain connects TRBV7-2 to TRBJ2-5; weak D call: TRBD1 (5 bases). Trimming removed 5 bases at V and 2 bases at J, with 9 bases between. The CDR3 is 13 residues long. Germline V gives CDR1 SGHTA, CDR2 FQGNSA.

V is TRBV19 and J is TRBJ2-5, with 10 bases matching TRBD1. Germline CDR1 is LNHDA and CDR2 is SQIVND (reference sequence). V gave up 9 bases and J gave up 5 bases; unmatched junction bases: 9. This CDR3 has 14 amino acids. The CDR3 sequence: CASRQGASGETQYF. The CDR3 coding sequence is TGTGCCAGCCGACAGGGGGCTTCCGGGGAGACCCAGTACTTC.

The chain is built from TRBV11-2 and TRBJ1-1; D is uncertain. V was cut by 1 base and J by 0 bases, with 9 bases left in between. The V gene's germline CDR1 is SGHAT and CDR2 FQNNGV. The CDR3 consists of 15 residues. CDR3 sequence: CASSLGRIMNTEAFF. In DNA form, the CDR3 reads TGTGCCAGCAGCTTAGGGAGGATCATGAACACTGAAGCTTTCTTT.

The chain employs TRBV19 and TRBJ2-2, with 8 bases identical to TRBD1. The CDR3 has 15 residues. V gave up 5 bases and J gave up 6 bases; unmatched junction bases: 8. Germline CDR1 reads LNHDA; CDR2 reads SQIVND (reference sequence). The CDR3 DNA is TGTGCCAGTAGTCCGTGGACAGGGTCGGCCGGGGAGCTGTTTTTT. This gives the protein CASSPWTGSAGELFF.

This chain links TRBV4-3 with TRBJ2-1; 9 positions match TRBD2. Germline V lookup: CDR1 LGHNA, CDR2 YSLEER. V gave up 1 base and J gave up 6 bases; unmatched junction bases: 7. The CDR3 is made up of 16 amino acids. The CDR3 DNA reads as TGCGCCAGCAGCCAAGGTCCAGCGGGAGGCTTCAATGAGCAGTTCTTC. This encodes CASSQGPAGGFNEQFF.

The chain combines TRBV19 with TRBJ2-7, with TRBD2 matching over 7 bases. CDR3 length: 16 residues. Germline assignment: CDR1 LNHDA and CDR2 SQIVND (reference sequence). Trimming at V came to 6 bases and at J to 7 bases, leaving 18 bases not matched to a gene. The CDR3 DNA follows: TGTGCCAGTAGCCAGAGGGGAATGACACGAGCGGGGGAGCAGTACTTC. Translated, it gives CASSQRGMTRAGEQYF.

This chain joins TRBV19 and TRBJ2-7; 7 bases map to TRBD1. The CDR3 covers 13 residues. Germline trimming cut 5 bases from V and 6 bases from J; bases unmatched to any gene: 7. Germline CDR1 LNHDA, CDR2 SQIVND (reference sequence). CDR3 coding DNA: TGTGCCAGTAGTCGTGACAGGGTAGGCGAGCAGTACTTC. It specifies CASSRDRVGEQYF. The full variable domain, with the rest looked up from reference TRBV19 and TRBJ2-7, is DGGITQSPKYLFRKEGQNVTLSCEQNLNHDAMYWYRQDPGQGLRLIYYSQIVNDFQKGDIAEGYSVSREKKESFPLTVTSAQKNPTAFYLCASSRDRVGEQYFGPGTRLTVT.

The rearrangement joins TRBV5-8 to TRBJ1-5; 7 bases map to TRBD1. The CDR3 is 16 amino acids. In germline, CDR1 is SGHTS, CDR2 YDEGEE. V shed 4 bases and J 1 base; nucleotides not matched to a gene: 8. In DNA, the CDR3 is TGTGCCAGCAGCCCTTACGGGGACAGAAGCAATCAGCCCCAGCATTTT. Protein: CASSPYGDRSNQPQHF.

This sequence joins TRBV7-9 and TRBJ1-4, with 8 bases fitting TRBD1. The CDR3 runs to 14 residues. The junction had 5 bases not matched to a gene; V was cut back by 3 bases and J by 8 bases. Germline V gene sequence: CDR1 SEHNR, CDR2 FQNEAQ (reference sequence). The CDR3 is CASSLTGVSEKLFF. The CDR3 DNA is TGTGCCAGCAGCTTGACAGGGGTGTCGGAAAAACTGTTTTTT. The full variable domain, with the rest looked up from reference TRBV7-9 and TRBJ1-4, is DTGVSQNPRHKITKRGQNVTFRCDPISEHNRLYWYRQTLGQGPEFLTYFQNEAQLEKSRLLSDRFSAERPKGSFSTLEIQRTEQGDSAMYLCASSLTGVSEKLFFGSGTQLSVL.

This clone was recorded once. This chain connects TRBV6-5 to TRBJ2-3; no reliable D call. Germline assignment: CDR1 MNHEY and CDR2 SVGAGI. The CDR3 loop spans 15 amino acids. V was cut by 2 bases and J by 0 bases, with 9 bases left in between. The CDR3 sequence: CASSYRLPSTDTQYF. In DNA, the CDR3 is TGTGCCAGCAGTTACAGACTCCCTAGCACAGATACGCAGTATTTT.

A single count supports this clone. The chain joins TRBV9 to TRBJ1-2; perhaps TRBD1 as D (5 bases). Trimming pared 3 bases from V and 3 bases from J, leaving 12 bases between. The CDR3 sequence is 14 residues long. CDR1 SGDLS and CDR2 YYNGEE come from the germline V gene. The CDR3 DNA is TGTGCCAGCAGCGGTCCAGGGAGGTACTATGGCTACACCTTC. Protein: CASSGPGRYYGYTF.

The chain is built from TRBV3-1 (or the pseudogene TRBV3-2) and TRBJ2-2, with 7 positions matching TRBD2. The CDR3 is made up of 18 amino acids. Trimming at V came to 3 bases and at J to 5 bases, leaving 15 bases not matched to a gene. Germline CDR1 LGHDT, CDR2 YNNKEL (reference sequence). CDR3 amino acids: CASSQRPGGVKGTGELFF. In nucleotides, the CDR3 is TGTGCCAGCAGCCAGCGGCCTGGGGGGGTTAAGGGGACCGGGGAGCTGTTTTTT.

The rearrangement uses TRBV7-9 and TRBJ2-5; 13 bases agree with TRBD2. This CDR3 comprises 18 residues. The J segment lost 5 bases and the V segment lost 1 base, leaving 10 bases of the junction unmatched. The germline CDR1 and CDR2 sequences are SEHNR and FQNEAQ (reference sequence). The CDR3 coding sequence is TGTGCCAGCAGCTTAGGAGGGACTAGCGGGATTACCAGTGAGACCCAGTACTTC. Translated, it gives CASSLGGTSGITSETQYF.

This chain connects TRBV6-5 to TRBJ1-1; 10 positions agree with TRBD1. V lost 8 bases to trimming and J lost 5 bases; unmatched junction nucleotides: 8. This CDR3 has 14 residues. The germline V gene encodes CDR1 MNHEY and CDR2 SVGAGI. The CDR3 here is CASSGTGVITEAFF. CDR3 in DNA: TGTGCCAGCTCCGGGACAGGGGTGATTACTGAAGCTTTCTTT.

The J gene is TRBJ2-1, the V gene TRBV5-1; TRBD2 aligns across 11 bases. V was clipped by 2 bases and J by 2 bases; unmatched bases: 3. The CDR3 is 16 amino acids. The V gene's germline CDR1 is SGHRS and CDR2 YFSETQ. CDR3 region: CASSLLAGEAYNEQFF. DNA for the CDR3: TGCGCCAGCAGCTTACTAGCGGGGGAAGCCTACAATGAGCAGTTCTTC.